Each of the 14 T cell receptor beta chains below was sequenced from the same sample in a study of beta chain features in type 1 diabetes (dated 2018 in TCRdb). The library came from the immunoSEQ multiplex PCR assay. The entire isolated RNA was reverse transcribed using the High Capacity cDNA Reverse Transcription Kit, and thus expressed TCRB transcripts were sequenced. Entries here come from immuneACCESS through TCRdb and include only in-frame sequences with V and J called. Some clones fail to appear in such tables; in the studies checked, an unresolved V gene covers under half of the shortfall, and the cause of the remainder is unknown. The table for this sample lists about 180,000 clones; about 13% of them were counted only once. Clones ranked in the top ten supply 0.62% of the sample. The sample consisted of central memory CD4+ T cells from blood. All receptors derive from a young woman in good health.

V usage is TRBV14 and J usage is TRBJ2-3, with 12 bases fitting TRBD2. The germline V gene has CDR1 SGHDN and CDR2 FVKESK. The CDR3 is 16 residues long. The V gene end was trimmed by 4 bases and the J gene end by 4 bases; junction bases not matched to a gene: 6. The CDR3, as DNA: TGTGCCAGCAGCCCGCTAGCGGGAGGGTCCGCAGATACGCAGTATTTT. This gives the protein CASSPLAGGSADTQYF.

The CDR3 sequence: CASSLPQGNTEAFF. For the CDR3, the DNA is TGTGCCAGCAGCTTGCCACAGGGGAACACTGAAGCTTTCTTT. The chain recombines TRBV5-6 with TRBJ1-1, with D possibly being TRBD1 (6 bases). The CDR3 covers 14 residues. V gave up 1 base and J gave up 1 base, with 8 bases separating them. In germline, CDR1 is SGHDT, CDR2 YYEEEE.

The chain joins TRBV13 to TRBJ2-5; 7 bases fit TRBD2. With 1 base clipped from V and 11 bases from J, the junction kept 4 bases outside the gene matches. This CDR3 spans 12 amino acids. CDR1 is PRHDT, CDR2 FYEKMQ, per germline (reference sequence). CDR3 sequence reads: CASSLVGLVQYF. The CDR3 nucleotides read TGTGCCAGCAGCTTAGTCGGACTAGTTCAGTACTTC.

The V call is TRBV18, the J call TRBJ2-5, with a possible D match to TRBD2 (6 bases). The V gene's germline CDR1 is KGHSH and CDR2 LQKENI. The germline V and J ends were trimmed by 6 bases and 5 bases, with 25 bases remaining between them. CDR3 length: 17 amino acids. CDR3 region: CASSPNSGTRRGETQYF. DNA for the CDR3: TGTGCCAGCTCCCCAAACTCCGGGACCAGGAGGGGCGAGACCCAGTACTTC.

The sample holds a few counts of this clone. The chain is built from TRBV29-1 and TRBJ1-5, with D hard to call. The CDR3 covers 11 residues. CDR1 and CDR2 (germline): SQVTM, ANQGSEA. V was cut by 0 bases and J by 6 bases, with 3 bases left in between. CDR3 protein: CSVEDIQPQHF. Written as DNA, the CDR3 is TGCAGCGTTGAAGATATTCAGCCCCAGCATTTT.

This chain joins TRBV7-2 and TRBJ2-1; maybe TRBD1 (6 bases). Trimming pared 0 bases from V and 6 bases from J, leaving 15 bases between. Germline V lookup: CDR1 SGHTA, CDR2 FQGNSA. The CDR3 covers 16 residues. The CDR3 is CASSLAGTLRGNEQFF. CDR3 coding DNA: TGTGCCAGCAGCTTAGCCGGGACGCTCAGGGGCAATGAGCAGTTCTTC.

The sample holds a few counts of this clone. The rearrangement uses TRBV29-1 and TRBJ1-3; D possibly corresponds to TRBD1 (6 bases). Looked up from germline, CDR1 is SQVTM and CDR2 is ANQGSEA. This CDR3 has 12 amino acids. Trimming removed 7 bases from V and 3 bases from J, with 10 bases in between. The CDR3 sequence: CSARTDGNTIYF. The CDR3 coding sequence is TGCAGCGCCCGGACAGATGGAAACACCATATATTTT.

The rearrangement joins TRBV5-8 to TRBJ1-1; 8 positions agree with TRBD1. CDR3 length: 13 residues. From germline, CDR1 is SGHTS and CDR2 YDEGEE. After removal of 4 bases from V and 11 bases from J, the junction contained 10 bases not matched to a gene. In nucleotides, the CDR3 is TGTGCCAGCAGCCCATGGCAGGGGGCTGGTGCTTTCTTT. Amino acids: CASSPWQGAGAFF.

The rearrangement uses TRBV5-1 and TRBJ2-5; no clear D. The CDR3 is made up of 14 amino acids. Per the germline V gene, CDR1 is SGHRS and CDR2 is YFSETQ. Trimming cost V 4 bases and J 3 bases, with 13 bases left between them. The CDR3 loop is CASSPRRVEETQYF. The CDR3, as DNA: TGCGCCAGCAGCCCACGGAGAGTGGAAGAGACCCAGTACTTC.

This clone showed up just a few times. The CDR3 is CASSVTVVGTDTQYF. DNA for the CDR3: TGTGCCAGCAGTGTCACTGTAGTGGGCACAGATACGCAGTATTTT. The chain is built from TRBV6-1 and TRBJ2-3; D unresolved. V lost 4 bases to trimming and J lost 1 base, with 12 bases between them. In germline, CDR1 is MNHNS, CDR2 SASEGT. The CDR3 runs 15 residues.

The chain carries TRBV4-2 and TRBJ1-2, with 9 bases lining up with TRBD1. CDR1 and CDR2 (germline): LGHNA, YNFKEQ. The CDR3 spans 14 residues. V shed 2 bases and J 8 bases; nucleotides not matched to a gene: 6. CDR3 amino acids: CASSQRGQGEGYTF. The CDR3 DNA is TGTGCCAGCAGCCAACGGGGACAGGGAGAAGGCTACACCTTC.

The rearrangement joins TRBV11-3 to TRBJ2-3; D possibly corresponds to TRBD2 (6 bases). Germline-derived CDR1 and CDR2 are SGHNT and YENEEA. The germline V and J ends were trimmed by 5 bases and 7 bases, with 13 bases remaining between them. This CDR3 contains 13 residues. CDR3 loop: CASSPPGDHTQYF. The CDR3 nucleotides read TGTGCCAGCAGCCCTCCGGGGGATCATACGCAGTATTTT. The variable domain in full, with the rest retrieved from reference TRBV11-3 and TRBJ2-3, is EAGVVQSPRYKIIEKKQPVAFWCNPISGHNTLYWYLQNLGQGPELLIRYENEEAVDDSQLPKDRFSAERLKGVDSTLKIQPAELGDSAVYLCASSPPGDHTQYFGPGTRLTVL.

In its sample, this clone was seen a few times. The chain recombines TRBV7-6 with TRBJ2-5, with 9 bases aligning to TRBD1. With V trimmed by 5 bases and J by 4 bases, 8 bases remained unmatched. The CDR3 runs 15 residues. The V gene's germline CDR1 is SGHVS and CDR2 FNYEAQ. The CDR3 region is CASSPGQGVIETQYF. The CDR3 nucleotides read TGTGCCAGCAGCCCGGGACAGGGAGTAATAGAGACCCAGTACTTC. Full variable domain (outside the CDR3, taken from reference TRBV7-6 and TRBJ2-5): GAGVSQSPRYKVTKRGQDVALRCDPISGHVSLYWYRQALGQGPEFLTYFNYEAQQDKSGLPNDRFSAERPEGSISTLTIQRTEQRDSAMYRCASSPGQGVIETQYFGPGTRLLVL.

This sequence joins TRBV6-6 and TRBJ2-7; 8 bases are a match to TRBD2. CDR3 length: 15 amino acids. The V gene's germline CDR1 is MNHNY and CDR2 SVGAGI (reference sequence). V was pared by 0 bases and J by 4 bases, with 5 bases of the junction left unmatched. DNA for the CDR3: TGTGCCAGCAGTTACTCGGGCGGCGGGAGGTACGAGCAGTACTTC. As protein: CASSYSGGGRYEQYF.